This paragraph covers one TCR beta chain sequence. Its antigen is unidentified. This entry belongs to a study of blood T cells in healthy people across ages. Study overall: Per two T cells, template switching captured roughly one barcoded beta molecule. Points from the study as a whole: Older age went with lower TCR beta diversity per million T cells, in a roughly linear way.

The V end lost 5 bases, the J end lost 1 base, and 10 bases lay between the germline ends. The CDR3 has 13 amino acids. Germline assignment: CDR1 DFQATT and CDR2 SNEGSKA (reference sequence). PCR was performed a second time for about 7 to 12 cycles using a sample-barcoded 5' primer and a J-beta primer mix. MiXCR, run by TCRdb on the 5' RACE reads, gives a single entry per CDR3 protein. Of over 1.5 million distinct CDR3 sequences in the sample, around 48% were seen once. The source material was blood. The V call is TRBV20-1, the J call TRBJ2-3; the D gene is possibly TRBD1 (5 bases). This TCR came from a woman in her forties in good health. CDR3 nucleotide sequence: TGCAGTGCTGCTTTCAGGGGCACAGATACGCAGTATTTT. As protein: CSAAFRGTDTQYF.